These 21 T cell receptor beta chains share one sample of origin, sequenced in a study of blood T cell repertoires in COVID-19. Produced via immunoSEQ multiplex PCR; TCRdb's table is partial and in-frame only. The sample lists under 150,000 clones; roughly 85% were seen once. The sequenced sample was peripheral blood. The receptors shown here come from a man older than 75 with acute or convalescent COVID-19.

This chain connects TRBV19 to TRBJ2-2, with 10 bases fitting TRBD1. Germline CDR1 reads LNHDA; CDR2 reads SQIVND (reference sequence). After removal of 5 bases from V and 5 bases from J, the junction contained 5 bases not matched to a gene. This CDR3 has 15 amino acids. DNA for the CDR3: TGTGCCAGTAGTCCGGGACAGGGGTATACCGGGGAGCTGTTTTTT. It codes for CASSPGQGYTGELFF.

This chain connects TRBV11-3 to TRBJ2-2, with D tentatively TRBD1 (6 bases). Germline V lookup: CDR1 SGHNT, CDR2 YENEEA. Trimming cost V 5 bases and J 7 bases, with 14 bases left between them. The CDR3 is made up of 14 amino acids. The CDR3 DNA follows: TGTGCCAGCAGCACGAGCCGGGACATCGGGGAGCTGTTTTTT. It yields the protein CASSTSRDIGELFF.

This sequence joins TRBV6-5 and TRBJ1-5, with TRBD1 as a possible D gene (5 bases). V was cut by 10 bases and J by 2 bases, with 15 bases left in between. The germline gives CDR1 MNHEY, CDR2 SVGAGI. The CDR3 is 14 amino acids. In DNA form, the CDR3 reads TGTGCCACCCAACTGTTACAGGGCAATCAGCCCCAGCATTTT. Protein: CATQLLQGNQPQHF.

The chain couples TRBV24-1 to TRBJ2-4, with 8 nucleotides matching TRBD1. Unmatched junction bases numbered 10, after V lost 5 bases and J lost 11 bases. CDR1 is KGHDR, CDR2 SFDVKD, per germline. CDR3 length equals 14 residues. CDR3 residues: CATSAGQGPGVQYF. The CDR3 region has the DNA TGTGCCACCAGTGCCGGACAGGGACCCGGGGTTCAGTACTTC.

The chain couples TRBV4-2 to TRBJ1-2; TRBD1 aligns across 11 bases. Germline V CDR1 and CDR2: LGHNA, YNFKEQ. The CDR3 has 15 amino acids. Losses at the gene ends were 2 bases for V and 3 bases for J; bases not matched to a gene: 2. The CDR3 region is CASSQRTGGDYGYTF. DNA of the CDR3: TGTGCCAGCAGCCAACGGACAGGGGGCGACTATGGCTACACCTTC.

The chain carries TRBV19 and TRBJ1-1; D remains ambiguous. Germline loops: CDR1 LNHDA, CDR2 SQIVND (reference sequence). The CDR3 has 13 residues. V shed 5 bases and J shed 4 bases, with 11 bases lying between them. DNA of the CDR3: TGTGCCAGTAGTTTGAGGGAAGGCACTGAAGCTTTCTTT. Translated: CASSLREGTEAFF.

The genes are TRBV4-3 and TRBJ2-7; perhaps TRBD1 as D (6 bases). The germline V gene has CDR1 LGHNA and CDR2 YSLEER. Deletions cut 1 base from V and 2 bases from J, with 12 bases between. This CDR3 spans 15 amino acids. CDR3 sequence (DNA): TGCGCCAGCAGCCAAGCCACAGGGAATCCCTACGAGCAGTACTTC. Translating gives CASSQATGNPYEQYF.

In its sample, this clone was seen once. This chain connects TRBV21-1 to TRBJ1-6; TRBD1, the table's D call, lacks a check against the DNA. TRBV21-1 is designated a pseudogene. The CDR3 extends over 13 amino acids. The CDR3 spells CASSLGTARPLHF. The CDR3 region has the DNA TGTGCCAGCAGCCTTGGGACAGCCCGACCCCTCCACTTT.

In its sample, this clone was seen once. V is TRBV5-4 and J is TRBJ2-1; perhaps TRBD2 as D (6 bases). The CDR3 spans 13 residues. Per germline, CDR1 SGHNT and CDR2 YYREEE (reference sequence). Trimming shortened V by 4 bases and J by 8 bases, and 13 bases separated the two germline ends. The CDR3 DNA reads as TGTGCCAGCAGCCCCGGGAGCAGAGATGAGCAGTTCTTC. Residues: CASSPGSRDEQFF.

CDR3 loop: CASSYSPRTGGGYTF. The CDR3 nucleotides are TGTGCCAGCAGTTACTCACCTAGAACAGGTGGTGGCTACACCTTC. The genes are TRBV6-5 and TRBJ1-2, with a tentative D call TRBD1 (5 bases). This CDR3 region has 15 residues. Germline V gene sequence: CDR1 MNHEY, CDR2 SVGAGI. V was pared by 0 bases and J by 7 bases, with 15 bases between.

The gene calls are TRBV28 and TRBJ2-6; D gene ambiguous. The CDR3 covers 16 residues. Trimming shortened V by 5 bases and J by 0 bases, and 11 bases separated the two germline ends. Per the germline V gene, CDR1 is MDHEN and CDR2 is SYDVKM. The CDR3 DNA sequence: TGTGCCAGCAGTCTCTTCGAGGACTCTGGGGCCAACGTCCTGACTTTC. Translation: CASSLFEDSGANVLTF.

A single count supports this clone. V usage is TRBV5-5 and J usage is TRBJ2-7, with TRBD1 matching over 8 bases. With 2 bases clipped from V and 5 bases from J, the junction kept 9 bases outside the gene matches. Germline V gene lookup returns CDR1 SGHKS and CDR2 YYEKEE (reference sequence). The CDR3 covers 15 residues. The CDR3 DNA reads as TGTGCCAGCAGCTTTTATCAGGGGGCGCTCAACGAGCAGTACTTC. Translated, it gives CASSFYQGALNEQYF.

V usage is TRBV7-2 and J usage is TRBJ1-6, with TRBD1 as a possible D gene (6 bases). Germline V gene data show CDR1 as SGHTA and CDR2 as FQGNSA. The V end was cut by 5 bases, the J end by 10 bases, with 15 bases between. The CDR3 runs 14 residues. The chain's CDR3 is CASSLQGGGSPLHF. CDR3 bases: TGTGCCAGCAGCCTTCAAGGGGGTGGATCACCCCTCCACTTT.

V and J are TRBV6-5 and TRBJ1-1; D is possibly TRBD1 (6 bases). CDR1 and CDR2 from the germline V gene are MNHEY and SVGAGI. V was shortened by 2 bases and J by 4 bases, with 14 bases between the two germline ends. The CDR3 is 15 amino acids. CDR3 loop: CASSYPLSGATEAFF. As DNA, the CDR3 is TGTGCCAGCAGTTACCCATTGTCAGGGGCCACTGAAGCTTTCTTT.

The chain recombines TRBV3-1 (or the pseudogene TRBV3-2) with TRBJ2-6; 10 bases agree with TRBD1. V dropped 2 bases and J dropped 1; count of bases not matched to a gene: 2. The V gene's germline CDR1 is LGHDT and CDR2 YNNKEL (reference sequence). This CDR3 region has 17 residues. The CDR3 loop reads CASSQSDRGSGANVLTF. CDR3 sequence (DNA): TGTGCCAGCAGCCAATCGGACAGGGGGTCTGGGGCCAACGTCCTGACTTTC.

The rearrangement links TRBV24-1 to TRBJ2-5, with a tentative D call TRBD1 (6 bases). Trimming took off 4 bases at V and 2 bases at J, with 13 bases between the two ends. Germline assignment: CDR1 KGHDR and CDR2 SFDVKD. The CDR3 extends over 15 amino acids. The CDR3 loop is CATSDPRDKQETQYF. CDR3 nucleotide sequence: TGTGCCACCAGTGACCCCCGGGACAAACAAGAGACCCAGTACTTC.

This chain connects TRBV19 to TRBJ2-7, with a tentative D call TRBD1 (5 bases). Trimming cost V 5 bases and J 3 bases, with 14 bases left between them. Germline V gene lookup returns CDR1 LNHDA and CDR2 SQIVND (reference sequence). This CDR3 comprises 14 residues. CDR3 in DNA: TGTGCCAGTAGTTCTACAGGACCGATCTACGAGCAGTACTTC. Encoded protein: CASSSTGPIYEQYF. The variable domain in full, completed from reference TRBV19 and TRBJ2-7, reads DGGITQSPKYLFRKEGQNVTLSCEQNLNHDAMYWYRQDPGQGLRLIYYSQIVNDFQKGDIAEGYSVSREKKESFPLTVTSAQKNPTAFYLCASSSTGPIYEQYFGPGTRLTVT.

The chain joins TRBV5-4 to TRBJ2-5, with 15 bases matching TRBD2. The CDR3 spans 16 residues. Germline lookup yields CDR1 SGHNT and CDR2 YYREEE (reference sequence). The V segment lost 3 bases and the J segment 2 bases; nucleotides outside the gene matches: 2. The CDR3 spells CASSSGTSGGQETQYF. CDR3 coding DNA: TGTGCCAGCAGCTCCGGGACTAGCGGGGGGCAAGAGACCCAGTACTTC.

V and J are TRBV7-9 and TRBJ1-2; D unresolved. Germline-derived CDR1 and CDR2 are SEHNR and FQNEAQ (reference sequence). V lost 7 bases and J lost 4, with 13 bases in between. The CDR3 contains 13 residues. For the CDR3, the DNA is TGTGCCAGCATTCCATTATCGGGCTATGGCTACACCTTC. Its translation is CASIPLSGYGYTF.

This chain uses TRBV27 with TRBJ2-5; 8 nucleotides agree with TRBD2. The V and J ends lost 4 bases and 1 base, in that order; junction bases with no gene match: 8. CDR1 and CDR2 from the germline V gene are MNHEY and SMNVEV (reference sequence). CDR3 length: 16 amino acids. Here the CDR3 reads CASSSTRLALQETQYF. The CDR3 DNA is TGTGCCAGCAGTTCGACCCGACTAGCGCTCCAAGAGACCCAGTACTTC.

The chain employs TRBV13 and TRBJ1-2, with a weak D call TRBD1 (6 bases). The germline V gene encodes CDR1 PRHDT and CDR2 FYEKMQ (reference sequence). V lost 5 bases and J 1 base, leaving 20 bases between the germline ends. The length of the CDR3 is 17 residues. The DNA for the CDR3 is TGTGCCAGCAGCGCCGCCGGAGGGGGGGTTGGTAACTATGGCTACACCTTC. Amino acids: CASSAAGGGVGNYGYTF.